This is a list of T cell receptor beta chains from one sample in a study of T cell changes during pregnancy in multiple sclerosis. Using immunoSEQ multiplex PCR, the repertoire was profiled, and TCRdb retains in-frame clones only, with some absent. This sample yields about 110,000 clones, of which 92% are seen a single time; less than 2% belongs to the top ten. This sample comprised peripheral blood, obtained in the third trimester of pregnancy. Source of these receptors: a female donor with multiple sclerosis, enrolled in a pregnancy study. Each CDR3 is given with its conserved first and last residue. The D gene is left open where the match is weak. Not every row has a clone size; where given, it reads once, few, many or a size class.

>TRBV6-5|NA|TRBJ2-3|TRBD2
TGTGCCGGCAGTTCGGGACTAGCGGGCAACACAGATACGCAGTATTTT
CAGSSGLAGNTDTQYF
>TRBV19|NA|TRBJ1-2|NA
TGTGCCAGTAGTAGTGGTGGCAGGTTATTCTATGGCTACACCTTC
CASSSGGRLFYGYTF
>TRBV5-4|NA|TRBJ2-3|NA
TGTGCCAGCAGCTTGTTAGATCGAGGCACAGATACGCAGTATTTT
CASSLLDRGTDTQYF
>TRBV7-6|NA|TRBJ1-2|NA
TGTGCCAGCAGCTTAGCGGAGGACTATGGCTACACCTTC
CASSLAEDYGYTF
>TRBV27|NA|TRBJ1-2|TRBD1
TGTGCCAGCAGTCCGTATCGACAGGGCACTTACACCTTC
CASSPYRQGTYTF
>TRBV7-2|once|TRBJ1-2|NA
TGTGCCAGCAGCTTAGGGGCGCGAGCTAACTATGGCTACACCTTC
CASSLGARANYGYTF
>TRBV27|once|TRBJ1-6|NA
TGTGCCAGCAGTTTACGAGGGGGAGATCAAGGGCTCCCCCTCCACTTT
CASSLRGGDQGLPLHF
>TRBV2|NA|TRBJ1-1|TRBD1
TGTGCCAGCAGACTAGAAGGACAGGGGCCTGAAGCTTTCTTT
CASRLEGQGPEAFF
>TRBV9|NA|TRBJ1-2|NA
TGTGCCAGCAGCGTAGTTGGGGCCTATGGCTACACCTTC
CASSVVGAYGYTF
>TRBV6-6|NA|TRBJ2-1|NA
TGTGCCAGCAATGGCGGGGCCTACAATGAGCAGTTCTTC
CASNGGAYNEQFF
>TRBV2|NA|TRBJ1-1|NA
TGTGCCAGCAGCCACGACAGGACCCTTGAAGCTTTCTTT
CASSHDRTLEAFF
>TRBV5-8|NA|TRBJ1-4|TRBD1
TGTGCCAGCACCTTCTTGACAGGGCTCAATGAAAAACTGTTTTTT
CASTFLTGLNEKLFF
>TRBV5-1|NA|TRBJ1-1|NA
TGCGCCAGCAGCCCAGGACAGTACCCTGAAGCTTTCTTT
CASSPGQYPEAFF
>TRBV29-1|NA|TRBJ2-5|TRBD2
TGCAGCGTTGTGGGCGGGGGAGAGACCCAGTACTTC
CSVVGGGETQYF
>TRBV5-6|NA|TRBJ2-5|TRBD1
TGTGCCAGCAGCCTTGGCGACAGGGCTGAGACCCAGTACTTC
CASSLGDRAETQYF
>TRBV2|NA|TRBJ2-7|TRBD1
TGTGCCAGCAGTGAATTGGGGACAGGGGCCTCCTACGAGCAGTACTTC
CASSELGTGASYEQYF
>TRBV9|NA|TRBJ1-3|NA
TGTGCCAGCAGCGTGACAGACCACTCTGGAAACACCATATATTTT
CASSVTDHSGNTIYF
>TRBV28|NA|TRBJ2-7|NA
TGTGCCAGCAGTCCCCCAAACAGGCCGGCCTACGAGCAGTACTTC
CASSPPNRPAYEQYF
>TRBV15|NA|TRBJ2-1|TRBD2
TGTGCCACCAGCAGAGGGGGCGGGAGCCACAATGAGCAGTTCTTC
CATSRGGGSHNEQFF
>TRBV27|NA|TRBJ2-1|TRBD2
TGTGCCAGCAGTTTGCGGGGGACTTACAATGAGCAGTTCTTC
CASSLRGTYNEQFF
>TRBV7-3|NA|TRBJ2-2|TRBD2
TGTGCCAGCAGCTTGGGACTAGCGAGCACCGGGGAGCTGTTTTTT
CASSLGLASTGELFF
>TRBV4-1|NA|TRBJ2-1|TRBD2
TGCGCCAGCAGCCAAGATCAACTAGCGGCATCCTACAATGAGCAGTTCTTC
CASSQDQLAASYNEQFF
>TRBV30|few|TRBJ1-4|NA
TGTGCCTGGAGTGTAGCGGGTCCTGAAAAACTGTTTTTT
CAWSVAGPEKLFF
>TRBV6-4|NA|TRBJ2-7|NA
TGTGCCAGACCATGCGGGTACTTGGGCGAGCAGTACTTC
CARPCGYLGEQYF
>TRBV6-1|few|TRBJ1-6|TRBD1
TGTGCCAGCAGTGGTACCAGGGGGTCCAATTCACCCCTCCACTTT
CASSGTRGSNSPLHF
>TRBV9|NA|TRBJ2-7|TRBD2
TGTGCCAGCAGCGTAGCGGCTAGCGGCCGGGAGGAGCAGTACTTC
CASSVAASGREEQYF
>TRBV19|NA|TRBJ2-5|TRBD2
TGTGCCAGTAGTCCGGGGCTAGCGGGGGCCCAAGAGACCCAGTACTTC
CASSPGLAGAQETQYF
>TRBV14|few|TRBJ2-5|NA
TGTGCCAGCAGCCTTGGACAGAAAGAACAAGAGACCCAGTACTTC
CASSLGQKEQETQYF
>TRBV5-1|NA|TRBJ2-7|NA
TGCGCCAGCAGCTTGGCCCGCGGGTTGTCTACCGAGCAGTACTTC
CASSLARGLSTEQYF
>TRBV7-2|NA|TRBJ2-5|NA
TGTGCCAGCAGCCTGGTCGGGGTCCTCCCGGGCCTACAAGAGACCCAGTACTTC
CASSLVGVLPGLQETQYF
>TRBV5-1|NA|TRBJ2-1|NA
TGCGCCAGCAGCTTGGCCGCGGCGAATGAGCAGTTCTTC
CASSLAAANEQFF
>TRBV6-1|few|TRBJ1-2|NA
TGTGCCAGCAGTGAGTACAGGGAAGGTGGCTACACCTTC
CASSEYREGGYTF
>TRBV5-4|NA|TRBJ1-3|TRBD1
TGTGCCAGCAGCGTCGCGGGGACAGCCTCTGGAAACACCATATATTTT
CASSVAGTASGNTIYF
>TRBV27|once|TRBJ1-1|TRBD1
TGTGCCAGCAGTTTAAACGGACAGGGTAGAGGGAACACTGAAGCTTTCTTT
CASSLNGQGRGNTEAFF
>TRBV29-1|NA|TRBJ2-6|TRBD1
TGCAGCGTTCTACAGGGGGCTGGGGCCAACGTCCTGACTTTC
CSVLQGAGANVLTF
>TRBV2|once|TRBJ2-5|TRBD1
TGTGCCAGCAGGCTGGGACAGGGTGTAGAGACCCAGTACTTC
CASRLGQGVETQYF
>TRBV19|NA|TRBJ1-4|NA
TGTGCCAGTAGTCCCCCCCAGGGCAGTGAAAAACTGTTTTTT
CASSPPQGSEKLFF